This T cell receptor beta chain was sequenced for a study of tumor-infiltrating lymphocytes in primary liver carcinoma. Study summary: Those sampled were patients whose primary liver carcinoma was treated by surgical resection. Productive TCRbeta read yields ran from roughly 3.9 to 6.8 million per sample and were similar between tissues.

Blood RNA came from unsorted whole blood; germline DNA was also extracted. TCR beta cDNA was made from around 520 ng total RNA with a constant-region primer. Sequencing libraries for TCR beta derived from three nested multiplex PCR rounds that used slightly modified ARM-PCR. TRBV1-TRBV30 forward primers paired with a C-beta reverse primer drove the first two PCR rounds, roughly 9 cycles each. MiXCR, run by TCRdb on the multiplex PCR reads, gives a single entry per CDR3 protein. The sample shows fewer than 350,000 distinct CDR3 sequences, about two thirds of them seen only once. The CDR3 totals 17 residues. Per germline, CDR1 MGHRA and CDR2 YSYEKL. Concerning this clonotype: A read error may be the cause here, since a much bigger clone is one base away.

Sequencing was carried out using peripheral blood. The chain is built from TRBV4-1 and TRBJ2-1; TRBD2 agrees at 11 bases. This clonotype originated in a man between 40 and 49 years old with primary liver carcinoma and hepatitis B virus infection. The CDR3 coding sequence is TGCGCCAGCAGCTTCCGACTAGCGGGGAACACCTACAATGGGCAGTTCTTC. Protein: CASSFRLAGNTYNGQFF.